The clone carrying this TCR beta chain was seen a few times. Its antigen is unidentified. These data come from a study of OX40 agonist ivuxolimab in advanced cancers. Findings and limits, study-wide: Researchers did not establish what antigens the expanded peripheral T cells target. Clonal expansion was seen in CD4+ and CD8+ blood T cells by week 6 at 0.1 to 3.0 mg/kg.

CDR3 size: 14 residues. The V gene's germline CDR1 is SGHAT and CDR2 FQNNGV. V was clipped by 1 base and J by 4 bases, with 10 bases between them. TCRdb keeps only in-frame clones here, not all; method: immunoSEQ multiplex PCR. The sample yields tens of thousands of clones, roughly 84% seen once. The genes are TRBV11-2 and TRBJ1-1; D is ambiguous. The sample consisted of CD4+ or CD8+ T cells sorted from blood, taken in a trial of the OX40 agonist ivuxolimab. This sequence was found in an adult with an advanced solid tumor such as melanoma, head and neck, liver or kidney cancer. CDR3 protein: CASSLGVRVTEAFF. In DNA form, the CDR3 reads TGTGCCAGCAGCTTAGGAGTGAGGGTCACTGAAGCTTTCTTT.